This entry lists 11 T cell receptor beta chains sequenced from one sample in a study of long-term antiretroviral therapy in people with HIV. The authors ran the immunoSEQ assay, v3.0, at survey level. Produced via immunoSEQ multiplex PCR; TCRdb's table is partial and in-frame only. The profile shows 22,000 or so clones, roughly 80% of them singletons. Source: unsorted PBMCs, taken 2.9 years after starting antiretroviral therapy. These receptors originate from a woman aged 25 to 39 with HIV.

The chain employs TRBV6-5 and TRBJ1-2, with unresolved D. Trimming took off 6 bases at V and 5 bases at J, with 13 bases between the two ends. Germline-derived CDR1 and CDR2 are MNHEY and SVGAGI. The CDR3 is 13 amino acids. CDR3 DNA sequence: TGTGCCAGCAGCCCTGGTGGCCCTTATGGCTACACCTTC. Its translation: CASSPGGPYGYTF.

The chain combines TRBV7-6 with TRBJ1-6, with unresolved D. Germline-derived CDR1 and CDR2 are SGHVS and FNYEAQ. The CDR3 is 19 residues long. V gave up 1 base and J gave up 0 bases, with 16 bases separating them. The CDR3 DNA follows: TGTGCCAGCAGCTTAGTAAGGGTCGACTTCGGCTCCTATAATTCACCCCTCCACTTT. It yields the protein CASSLVRVDFGSYNSPLHF. The whole variable domain, filled in from reference TRBV7-6 and TRBJ1-6, reads GAGVSQSPRYKVTKRGQDVALRCDPISGHVSLYWYRQALGQGPEFLTYFNYEAQQDKSGLPNDRFSAERPEGSISTLTIQRTEQRDSAMYRCASSLVRVDFGSYNSPLHFGNGTRLTVT.

This chain connects TRBV15 to TRBJ2-5; D is ambiguous. Trimming took off 1 base at V and 5 bases at J, with 11 bases between the two ends. In germline, CDR1 is LNHNV, CDR2 YYDKDF (reference sequence). The CDR3 is 14 amino acids. CDR3 protein: CATSRVGIWETQYF. CDR3 DNA: TGTGCCACCAGCAGAGTTGGGATATGGGAGACCCAGTACTTC.

The chain combines TRBV6-5 with TRBJ2-2; D call uncertain. This CDR3 has 14 amino acids. Trimming shortened V by 2 bases and J by 6 bases, and 10 bases separated the two germline ends. Germline CDR1 MNHEY, CDR2 SVGAGI. Here the CDR3 reads CASSYGAVSGELFF. DNA of the CDR3: TGTGCCAGCAGTTACGGAGCCGTATCCGGGGAGCTGTTTTTT.

This clone was found once. J is TRBJ1-5 and V is TRBV19, with 7 nucleotides matching TRBD1. The V and J ends lost 3 bases and 2 bases, in that order; junction bases with no gene match: 4. The CDR3 runs 15 residues. CDR1 and CDR2 (germline): LNHDA, SQIVND (reference sequence). CDR3 loop: CASSIKTGGNQPQHF. For the CDR3, the DNA is TGTGCCAGTAGTATTAAAACAGGGGGCAATCAGCCCCAGCATTTT.

The CDR3 bases are TGTGCCAGCAGCCAGGGATCGGGTGTCCAGCCCCAGCATTTT. It yields the protein CASSQGSGVQPQHF. This chain links TRBV14 with TRBJ1-5, with D uncertain. This CDR3 is 14 amino acids long. Germline V gene data show CDR1 as SGHDN and CDR2 as FVKESK. V was cut by 3 bases and J by 7 bases, with 13 bases left in between.

V and J are TRBV6-1 and TRBJ1-2; 7 bases fit TRBD1. The CDR3 sequence is 15 residues long. The trim removed 7 bases at V and 2 bases at J, leaving 10 bases unmatched. CDR1 is MNHNS and CDR2 is SASEGT in the germline V gene. CDR3 bases: TGTGCCAGCACCCTAGCTGGCAGGGGGAACTATGGCTACACCTTC. Translating gives CASTLAGRGNYGYTF.

The V and J genes are TRBV5-1 and TRBJ2-3, with no clear D. CDR1 SGHRS and CDR2 YFSETQ come from the germline V gene. This CDR3 has 15 residues. Trimming cost V 0 bases and J 0 bases, with 8 bases left between them. CDR3 in DNA: TGCGCCAGCAGCTTGGGAGTCGGGAGCACAGATACGCAGTATTTT. Amino acids: CASSLGVGSTDTQYF.

The chain is built from TRBV6-1 and TRBJ2-2; no clear D gene. CDR3 length: 15 amino acids. Trimming left V 2 bases short and J 0 bases short, with 7 bases between. Germline CDR1 is MNHNS and CDR2 is SASEGT. The CDR3 nucleotides are TGTGCCAGCAGTGAAAGGGCAGCGAACACCGGGGAGCTGTTTTTT. Translation gives CASSERAANTGELFF.

J is TRBJ2-7 and V is TRBV7-8; 7 nucleotides agree with TRBD1. V shed 1 base and J 0 bases; nucleotides not matched to a gene: 3. The CDR3 runs to 15 residues. The V gene's germline CDR1 is SGHVS and CDR2 FQNEAQ. CDR3 loop: CASSLGAGGSYEQYV. CDR3 DNA: TGTGCCAGCAGCTTAGGGGCAGGGGGCTCCTACGAGCAGTACGTC.

V is TRBV7-3 and J is TRBJ2-1, with D possibly matching TRBD2 (6 bases). CDR1 and CDR2 from the germline V gene are SGHTA and FQGTGA. This CDR3 region has 18 residues. Trimming left V 5 bases short and J 1 base short, with 21 bases between. The CDR3 loop reads CASSLVFGVGGSYNEQFF. The CDR3 DNA reads TGTGCCAGCAGCCTTGTGTTTGGAGTCGGGGGATCCTACAATGAGCAGTTCTTC.